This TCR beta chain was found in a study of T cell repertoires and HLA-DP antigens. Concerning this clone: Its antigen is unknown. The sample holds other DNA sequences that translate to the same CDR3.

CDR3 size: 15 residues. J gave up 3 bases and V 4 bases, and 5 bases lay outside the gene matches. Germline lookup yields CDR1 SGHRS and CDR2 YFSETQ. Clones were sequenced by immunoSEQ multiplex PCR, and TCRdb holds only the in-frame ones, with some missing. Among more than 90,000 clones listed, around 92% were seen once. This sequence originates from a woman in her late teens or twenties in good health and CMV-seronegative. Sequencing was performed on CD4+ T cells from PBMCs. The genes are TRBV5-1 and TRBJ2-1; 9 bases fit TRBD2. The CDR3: CASSLGLAVYNEQFF. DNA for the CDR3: TGCGCCAGCAGCCTGGGACTAGCCGTCTACAATGAGCAGTTCTTC.